The clone carrying this T cell receptor (beta chain) occurred a few times. This sample was taken from a study of blood T cell repertoires in COVID-19. Overall study context: Sites across the United States, Italy and Spain contributed samples from acute and convalescent COVID-19.

Trimming cost V 4 bases and J 1 base; bases outside gene matches: 1. CDR1 is SEHNR and CDR2 is FQNEAQ in the germline V gene (reference sequence). The CDR3 runs to 14 residues. In the original analysis: Amplification from reference gene primers served as the basis for estimated nucleated cell counts. Produced via immunoSEQ multiplex PCR; TCRdb's table is partial and in-frame only. V and J calls and clone size come straight from that table; D and trimming were deduced from the DNA. The sample lists about 58,000 clones, about 84% occurring once. The chain uses TRBV7-9 and TRBJ1-5, with 7 bases that match TRBD1. The source is a man between 35 and 55 years old with active COVID-19. What was sequenced was peripheral blood. The CDR3, as DNA: TGTGCCAGCAGCTCAGGGGGAAGCAATCAGCCCCAGCATTTT. This translates into CASSSGGSNQPQHF.